The 9 T cell receptor beta chains below all came from one sample that was sequenced in a study of Tregs in tolerant kidney transplant recipients. Profiled with immunoSEQ multiplex PCR; TCRdb holds only in-frame clones, not every one. The sample carries 240,000 or so clones, 80% to 85% recorded once. Sequencing was carried out using CD4+ T cells from blood. The receptors come from a human donor in good health.

Remarks on this clone: Other DNA variants within this sample encode the same CDR3. The chain joins TRBV5-1 to TRBJ2-7; possible D gene TRBD1, 6 bases. The CDR3 covers 14 residues. The V and J ends lost 0 bases and 2 bases respectively, with 9 bases between them. Germline CDR1 and CDR2: SGHRS and YFSETQ. CDR3 sequence: CASSLGQAAYEQYF. The CDR3 bases are TGCGCCAGCAGCTTGGGACAGGCCGCCTACGAGCAGTACTTC. Supplemented by reference TRBV5-1 and TRBJ2-7, the full variable domain reads KAGVTQTPRYLIKTRGQQVTLSCSPISGHRSVSWYQQTPGQGLQFLFEYFSETQRNKGNFPGRFSGRQFSNSRSEMNVSTLELGDSALYLCASSLGQAAYEQYFGPGTRLTVT.

For the CDR3, the DNA is TGTGCCACACGGACTAGCGGGGTACAAGAGACCCAGTACTTC. Protein sequence: CATRTSGVQETQYF. V gene TRBV10-3 combines with J gene TRBJ2-5; 12 bases match TRBD2. The V and J ends lost 10 bases and 2 bases, in that order; junction bases with no gene match: 5. The CDR3 sequence is 14 residues long. Germline loops: CDR1 ENHRY, CDR2 SYGVKD.

The V call is TRBV7-6, the J call TRBJ2-2; unclear D gene. V shed 1 base and J shed 6 bases, with 6 bases lying between them. This CDR3 region has 13 residues. Germline CDR1 and CDR2: SGHVS and FNYEAQ. CDR3 nucleotide sequence: TGTGCCAGCAGCTTAGGGGCAGCCGGGGAGCTGTTTTTT. It codes for CASSLGAAGELFF.

V usage is TRBV29-1 and J usage is TRBJ1-2, with 9 bases fitting TRBD1. The V gene's germline CDR1 is SQVTM and CDR2 ANQGSEA. The CDR3 has 13 residues. Trimming removed 6 bases from V and 7 bases from J; junction bases left unmatched: 9. The CDR3 nucleotides read TGCAGCGTCAACCTACAGGGGGCAGGTGGCTACACCTTC. Amino acids: CSVNLQGAGGYTF.

This clone has only a few counts. The rearrangement joins TRBV11-3 to TRBJ1-5, with 11 bases fitting TRBD1. The V gene's germline CDR1 is SGHNT and CDR2 YENEEA. CDR3 length: 20 residues. The trim removed 11 bases at V and 1 base at J, leaving 22 bases unmatched. CDR3 sequence: CAGPSWTGGKPALSNQPQHF. The CDR3 region has the DNA TGTGCCGGCCCTTCCTGGACAGGGGGCAAGCCGGCGCTAAGCAATCAGCCCCAGCATTTT.

This clone turned up a few times. The chain uses TRBV4-1 and TRBJ1-5; 8 bases map to TRBD1. V was clipped by 6 bases and J by 6 bases; unmatched bases: 7. Germline V lookup: CDR1 MGHRA, CDR2 YSYEKL. The CDR3 length is 14 residues. In DNA form, the CDR3 reads TGCGCCAGCAGAGACAGGGGTTTAGGTCAGCCCCAGCATTTT. Translating it yields CASRDRGLGQPQHF.

J is TRBJ2-7 and V is TRBV19, with 11 bases that match TRBD2. Trimming removed 4 bases from V and 0 bases from J; junction bases left unmatched: 5. The CDR3 is made up of 16 amino acids. Germline assignment: CDR1 LNHDA and CDR2 SQIVND (reference sequence). The CDR3 reads CASSSTSGSLSYEQYF. CDR3 nucleotides: TGTGCCAGTAGTAGTACTAGCGGGAGCCTCTCCTACGAGCAGTACTTC.

J is TRBJ2-1 and V is TRBV15, with D possibly TRBD2 on 6 matching bases. This CDR3 spans 15 amino acids. Trimming stripped 3 bases from V and 2 bases from J, with 11 bases between. Germline lookup yields CDR1 LNHNV and CDR2 YYDKDF (reference sequence). The CDR3 here is CATSRAGRTYNEQFF. In DNA form, the CDR3 reads TGTGCCACCAGCAGGGCGGGGAGGACCTACAATGAGCAGTTCTTC.

J is TRBJ2-5 and V is TRBV29-1; 7 nucleotides align to TRBD1. Germline assignment: CDR1 SQVTM and CDR2 ANQGSEA. The V segment lost 4 bases and the J segment 4 bases; nucleotides outside the gene matches: 6. The CDR3 runs to 13 residues. The CDR3: CSVVGDRAETQYF. Here the CDR3 DNA reads TGCAGCGTTGTGGGCGACAGGGCAGAGACCCAGTACTTC.